Listed here are 4 T cell receptor beta chains from one sample, sequenced in a study of early T cells in non-severe SARS-CoV-2 infection. Each CDR3 protein is one row after TCRdb ran MiXCR on the 5' RACE reads. The table includes 50,000 to 60,000 distinct CDR3 sequences, roughly 9% detected once. The specimen was whole blood. These receptor sequences come from an adult who was a healthcare worker with PCR-confirmed SARS-CoV-2 infection or an uninfected control (not recorded which).

J is TRBJ1-1 and V is TRBV27; D gene uncertain. CDR3 length: 16 residues. V was cut by 4 bases and J by 4 bases, with 19 bases left in between. Germline values: CDR1 MNHEY, CDR2 SMNVEV (reference sequence). The CDR3 sequence is CASSSTAGPFPTEAFF. Written as DNA, the CDR3 is TGTGCCAGCAGTTCAACTGCCGGACCCTTTCCCACTGAAGCTTTCTTT.

The DNA of the CDR3 is TGTGCCTGGAGTTACAGGGGGCGCGGGGACCAAGAGACCCAGTACTTC. Translation gives CAWSYRGRGDQETQYF. The chain recombines TRBV30 with TRBJ2-5; TRBD1 matches at 9 bases. The CDR3 covers 16 residues. Germline V gives CDR1 GTSNPN, CDR2 SVGIG (reference sequence). The V and J ends lost 2 bases and 0 bases, in that order; junction bases with no gene match: 7.

In nucleotides, the CDR3 is TGCGCCAGCAGTCTGTACACATCTAACTATGGCTACACCTTC. This codes for CASSLYTSNYGYTF. This chain links TRBV5-1 with TRBJ1-2; D ambiguous. CDR3 length: 14 residues. From germline, CDR1 is SGHRS and CDR2 YFSETQ. Trimming cost V 5 bases and J 0 bases, with 11 bases left between them.

Many counts were recorded for this clonotype. This rearrangement joins TRBV2 to TRBJ1-5; the D is unclear. The CDR3 consists of 14 residues. CDR1 is SNHLY and CDR2 is FYNNEI in the germline V gene. V was trimmed by 6 bases and J by 7 bases, leaving 16 bases between them. CDR3 region: CASRLDKDGQPQHF. The CDR3 nucleotides read TGTGCCAGCAGGTTAGACAAGGACGGGCAGCCCCAGCATTTT.